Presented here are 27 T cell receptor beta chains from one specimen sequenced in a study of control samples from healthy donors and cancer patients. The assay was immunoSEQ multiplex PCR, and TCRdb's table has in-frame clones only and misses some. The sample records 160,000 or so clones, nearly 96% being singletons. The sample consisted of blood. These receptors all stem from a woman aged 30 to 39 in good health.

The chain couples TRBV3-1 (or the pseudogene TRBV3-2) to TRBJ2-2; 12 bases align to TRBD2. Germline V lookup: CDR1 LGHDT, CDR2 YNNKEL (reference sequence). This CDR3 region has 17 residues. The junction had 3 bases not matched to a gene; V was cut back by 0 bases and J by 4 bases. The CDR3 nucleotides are TGTGCCAGCAGCCAAGATAGACTAGCGGGGGTCACCGGGGAGCTGTTTTTT. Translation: CASSQDRLAGVTGELFF.

CDR3 sequence (DNA): TGTGCCAGCAGTCAGACCCATTCAGGGAGCGGTGGCTACACCTTC. It specifies CASSQTHSGSGGYTF. This chain uses TRBV5-4 with TRBJ1-2; maybe TRBD1 (5 bases). Trimming took 5 bases from V and 7 from J, leaving 21 bases between them. The CDR3 has 15 residues. Per germline, CDR1 SGHNT and CDR2 YYREEE (reference sequence).

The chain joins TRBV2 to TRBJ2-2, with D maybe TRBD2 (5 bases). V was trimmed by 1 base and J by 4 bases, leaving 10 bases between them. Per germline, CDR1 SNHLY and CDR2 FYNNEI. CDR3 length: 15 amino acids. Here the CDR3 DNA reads TGTGCCAGCAGTGAAGTCCGGGCGGGCACCGGGGAGCTGTTTTTT. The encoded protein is CASSEVRAGTGELFF.

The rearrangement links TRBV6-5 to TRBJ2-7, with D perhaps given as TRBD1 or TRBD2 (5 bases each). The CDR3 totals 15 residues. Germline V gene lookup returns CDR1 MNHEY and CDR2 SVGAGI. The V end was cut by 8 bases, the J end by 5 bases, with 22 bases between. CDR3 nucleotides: TGTGCCAGCGGCCCCCGGGACCTCTCGGGGAACGAGCAGTACTTC. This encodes CASGPRDLSGNEQYF.

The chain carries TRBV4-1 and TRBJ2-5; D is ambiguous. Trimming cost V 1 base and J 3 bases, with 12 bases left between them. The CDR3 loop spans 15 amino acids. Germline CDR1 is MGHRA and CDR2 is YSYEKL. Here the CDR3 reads CASSQAVMSKETQYF. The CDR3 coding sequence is TGCGCCAGCAGCCAAGCTGTTATGTCAAAAGAGACCCAGTACTTC.

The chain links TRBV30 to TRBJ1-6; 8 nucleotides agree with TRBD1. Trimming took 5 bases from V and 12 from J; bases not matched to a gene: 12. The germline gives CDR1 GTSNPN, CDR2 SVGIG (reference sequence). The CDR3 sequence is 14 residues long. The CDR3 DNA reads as TGTGCCTGGGACCAGGGGGCGTTAATTCGACCCCTCCACTTT. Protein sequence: CAWDQGALIRPLHF.

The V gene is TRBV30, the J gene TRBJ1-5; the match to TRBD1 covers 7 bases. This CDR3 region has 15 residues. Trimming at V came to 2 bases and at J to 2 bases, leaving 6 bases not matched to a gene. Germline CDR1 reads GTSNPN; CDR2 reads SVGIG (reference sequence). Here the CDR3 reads CAWSKHGTGNQPQHF. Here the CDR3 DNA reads TGTGCCTGGAGTAAACACGGGACAGGCAATCAGCCCCAGCATTTT.

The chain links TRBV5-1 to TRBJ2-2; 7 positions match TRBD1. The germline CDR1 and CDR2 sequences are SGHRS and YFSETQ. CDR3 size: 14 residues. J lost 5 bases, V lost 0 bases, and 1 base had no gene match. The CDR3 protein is CASSLGDRTGELFF. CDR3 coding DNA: TGCGCCAGCAGCTTGGGGGACAGAACCGGGGAGCTGTTTTTT.

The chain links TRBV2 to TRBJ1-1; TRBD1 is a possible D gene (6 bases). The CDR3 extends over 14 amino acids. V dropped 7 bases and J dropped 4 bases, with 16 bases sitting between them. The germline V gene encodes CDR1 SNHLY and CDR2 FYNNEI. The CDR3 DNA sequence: TGTGCCAGCACTGCAAACAGGGATGTCACTGAAGCTTTCTTT. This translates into CASTANRDVTEAFF.

The CDR3 DNA reads TGCGCCAGCAGCTCAACAGGGGGCACTAATGAAAAACTGTTTTTT. Translating it yields CASSSTGGTNEKLFF. The chain links TRBV5-1 to TRBJ1-4; 9 positions agree with TRBD1. This CDR3 contains 15 residues. Per the germline V gene, CDR1 is SGHRS and CDR2 is YFSETQ. V lost 3 bases to trimming and J lost 2 bases; unmatched junction nucleotides: 2.

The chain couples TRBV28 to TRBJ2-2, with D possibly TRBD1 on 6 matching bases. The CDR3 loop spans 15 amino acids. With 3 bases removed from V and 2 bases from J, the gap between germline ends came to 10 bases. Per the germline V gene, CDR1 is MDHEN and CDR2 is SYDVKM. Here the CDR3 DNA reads TGTGCCAGCAGTTTTCGCAGGGGAAACACCGGGGAGCTGTTTTTT. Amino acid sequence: CASSFRRGNTGELFF.

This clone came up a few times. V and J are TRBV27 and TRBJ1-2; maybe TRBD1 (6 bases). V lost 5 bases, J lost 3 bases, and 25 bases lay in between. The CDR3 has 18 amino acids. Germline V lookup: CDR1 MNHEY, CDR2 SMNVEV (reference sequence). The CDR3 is CASSPSSGGAAHYYGYTF. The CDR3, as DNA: TGTGCCAGCAGTCCTTCGTCGGGGGGGGCCGCGCATTACTATGGCTACACCTTC.

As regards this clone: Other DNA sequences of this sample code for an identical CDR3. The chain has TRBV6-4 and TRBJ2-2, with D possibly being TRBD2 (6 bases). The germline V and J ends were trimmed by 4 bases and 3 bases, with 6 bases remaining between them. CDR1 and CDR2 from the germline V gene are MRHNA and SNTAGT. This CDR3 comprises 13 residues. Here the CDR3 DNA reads TGTGCCAGCAGTGCGGGAGACACCGGGGAGCTGTTTTTT. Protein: CASSAGDTGELFF.

CDR3 nucleotides: TGTGCCAGCAGCTTAGGGGCTAGCGGGGCAGATACGCAGTATTTT. It encodes CASSLGASGADTQYF. V and J are TRBV13 and TRBJ2-3, with TRBD2 matching 9 bases. In germline, CDR1 is PRHDT, CDR2 FYEKMQ (reference sequence). The CDR3 length is 15 residues. The ends lost 0 bases at V and 4 bases at J; junction bases unmatched: 2.

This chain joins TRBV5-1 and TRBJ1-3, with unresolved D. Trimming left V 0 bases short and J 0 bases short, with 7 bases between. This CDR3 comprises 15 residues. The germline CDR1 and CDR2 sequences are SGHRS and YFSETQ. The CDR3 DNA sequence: TGCGCCAGCAGCTTGGTAGGATCCTCTGGAAACACCATATATTTT. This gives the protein CASSLVGSSGNTIYF.

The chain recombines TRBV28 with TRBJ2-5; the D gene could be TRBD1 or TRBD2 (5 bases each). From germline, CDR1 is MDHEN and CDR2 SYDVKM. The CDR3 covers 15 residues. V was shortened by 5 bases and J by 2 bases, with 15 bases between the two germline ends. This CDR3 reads CASSPQGDRQETQYF. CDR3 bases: TGTGCCAGCAGTCCCCAGGGAGATAGGCAAGAGACCCAGTACTTC.

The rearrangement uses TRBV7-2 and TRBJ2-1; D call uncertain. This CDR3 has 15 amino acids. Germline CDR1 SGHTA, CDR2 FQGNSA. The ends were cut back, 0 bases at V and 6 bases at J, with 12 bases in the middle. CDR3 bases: TGTGCCAGCAGCTTAGCGACGGTGGGCCCCAATGAGCAGTTCTTC. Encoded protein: CASSLATVGPNEQFF.

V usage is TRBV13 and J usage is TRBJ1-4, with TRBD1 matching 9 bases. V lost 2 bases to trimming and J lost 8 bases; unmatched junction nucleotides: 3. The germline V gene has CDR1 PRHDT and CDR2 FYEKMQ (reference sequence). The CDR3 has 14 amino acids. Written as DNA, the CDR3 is TGTGCCAGCAGCTTAAACAGGGGGCACGAAAAACTGTTTTTT. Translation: CASSLNRGHEKLFF. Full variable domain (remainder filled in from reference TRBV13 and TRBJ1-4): AAGVIQSPRHLIKEKRETATLKCYPIPRHDTVYWYQQGPGQDPQFLISFYEKMQSDKGSIPDRFSAQQFSDYHSELNMSSLELGDSALYFCASSLNRGHEKLFFGSGTQLSVL.

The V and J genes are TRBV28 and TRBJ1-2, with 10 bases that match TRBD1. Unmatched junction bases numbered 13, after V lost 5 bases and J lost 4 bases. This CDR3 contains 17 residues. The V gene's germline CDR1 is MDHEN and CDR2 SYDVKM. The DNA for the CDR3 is TGTGCCAGCAGTACTTGGACAGGGGGAGGTTCATCCTATGGCTACACCTTC. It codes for CASSTWTGGGSSYGYTF.

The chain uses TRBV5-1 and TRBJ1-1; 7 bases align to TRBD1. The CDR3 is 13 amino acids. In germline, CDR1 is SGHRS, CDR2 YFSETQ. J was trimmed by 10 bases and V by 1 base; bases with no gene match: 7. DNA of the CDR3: TGCGCCAGCAGCTTGAGCCGGGACAGTCGAGCTTTCTTT. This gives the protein CASSLSRDSRAFF.

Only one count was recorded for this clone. CDR3: CASSSGQGFSPLHF. The CDR3 nucleotides read TGTGCCAGCAGCTCGGGACAGGGATTCTCACCCCTCCACTTT. The rearrangement uses TRBV7-2 and TRBJ1-6; 9 nucleotides align to TRBD1. Trimming took 4 bases from V and 10 from J; bases not matched to a gene: 5. CDR3 length: 14 amino acids. Germline values: CDR1 SGHTA, CDR2 FQGNSA.

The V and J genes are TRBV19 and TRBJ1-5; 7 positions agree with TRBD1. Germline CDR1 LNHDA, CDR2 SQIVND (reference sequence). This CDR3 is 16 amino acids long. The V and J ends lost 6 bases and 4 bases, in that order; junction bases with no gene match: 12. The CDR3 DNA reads TGTGCCAGTAGCGCCCGCACTGGACAGGCGAATCAGCCCCAGCATTTT. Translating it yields CASSARTGQANQPQHF. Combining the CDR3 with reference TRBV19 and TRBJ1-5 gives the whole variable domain DGGITQSPKYLFRKEGQNVTLSCEQNLNHDAMYWYRQDPGQGLRLIYYSQIVNDFQKGDIAEGYSVSREKKESFPLTVTSAQKNPTAFYLCASSARTGQANQPQHFGDGTRLSIL.

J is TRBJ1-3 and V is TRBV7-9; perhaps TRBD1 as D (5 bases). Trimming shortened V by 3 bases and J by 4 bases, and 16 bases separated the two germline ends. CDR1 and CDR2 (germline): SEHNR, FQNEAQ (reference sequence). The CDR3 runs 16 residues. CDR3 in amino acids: CASSFGIRGYGNTIYF. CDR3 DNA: TGTGCCAGCAGCTTTGGAATTCGGGGGTACGGAAACACCATATATTTT.

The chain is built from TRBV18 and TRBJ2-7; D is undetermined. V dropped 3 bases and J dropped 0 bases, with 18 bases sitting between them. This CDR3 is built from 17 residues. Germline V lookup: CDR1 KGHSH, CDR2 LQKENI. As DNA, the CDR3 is TGTGCCAGCTCACCGTACAATCTCGACCTTAGCTCCTACGAGCAGTACTTC. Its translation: CASSPYNLDLSSYEQYF.

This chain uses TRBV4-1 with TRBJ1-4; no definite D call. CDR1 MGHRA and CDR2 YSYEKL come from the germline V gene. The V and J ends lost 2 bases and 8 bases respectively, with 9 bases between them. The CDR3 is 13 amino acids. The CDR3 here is CASSQIGWEKLFF. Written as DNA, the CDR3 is TGCGCCAGCAGCCAAATAGGATGGGAAAAACTGTTTTTT.

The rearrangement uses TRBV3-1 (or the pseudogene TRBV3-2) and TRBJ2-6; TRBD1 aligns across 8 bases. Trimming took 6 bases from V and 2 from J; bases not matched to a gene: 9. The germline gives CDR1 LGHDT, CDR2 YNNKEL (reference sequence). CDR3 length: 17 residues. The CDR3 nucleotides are TGTGCCAGCAGACCCCCGGGACAGGTCCCTGGGGCCAACGTCCTGACTTTC. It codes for CASRPPGQVPGANVLTF.

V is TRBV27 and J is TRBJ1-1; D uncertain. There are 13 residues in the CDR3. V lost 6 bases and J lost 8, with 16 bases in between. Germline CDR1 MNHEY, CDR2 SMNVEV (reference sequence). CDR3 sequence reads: CASSIRTDWEAFF. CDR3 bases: TGTGCCAGCAGCATACGGACGGACTGGGAAGCTTTCTTT.